The following is a T cell receptor beta chain sequence with its context. Using immunoSEQ multiplex PCR, the repertoire was profiled, and TCRdb retains in-frame clones only, with some absent. The table lists 100,000 to 150,000 clones, approximately 92% of them singletons. The data belong to a study of control samples from healthy donors and cancer patients. The ends were cut back, 5 bases at V and 4 bases at J, with 9 bases in the middle. CDR3 length: 13 amino acids. Looked up from germline, CDR1 is SGHAT and CDR2 is FQNNGV. This TCR was recovered from a man older than 75 with head and neck cancer. The V call is TRBV11-2, the J call TRBJ2-1; D is uncertain. Sequences were obtained from PBMCs. CDR3 coding DNA: TGTGCCAGCAGCCTATCAGATTACAATGAGCAGTTCTTC. It encodes CASSLSDYNEQFF.